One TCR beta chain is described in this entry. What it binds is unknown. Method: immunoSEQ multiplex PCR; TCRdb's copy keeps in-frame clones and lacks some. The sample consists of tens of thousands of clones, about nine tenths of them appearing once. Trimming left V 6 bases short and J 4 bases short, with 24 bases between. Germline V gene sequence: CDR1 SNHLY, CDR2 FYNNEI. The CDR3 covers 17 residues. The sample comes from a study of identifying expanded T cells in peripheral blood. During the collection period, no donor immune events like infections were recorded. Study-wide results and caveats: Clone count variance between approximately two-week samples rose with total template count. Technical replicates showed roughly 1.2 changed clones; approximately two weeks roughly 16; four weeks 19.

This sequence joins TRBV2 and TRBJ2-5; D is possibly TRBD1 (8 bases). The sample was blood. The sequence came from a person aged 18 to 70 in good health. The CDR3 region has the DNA TGTGCCAGCAGGGGGGGGACCCGAGCGGGACAGGCAGAGACCCAGTACTTC. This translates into CASRGGTRAGQAETQYF.